The 25 T cell receptor beta chains below come from one sample, sequenced in a study of molecular identifiers for immune sequencing clone quantification. TCRdb fed the PCR reads into MiXCR, producing one record per CDR3 protein. This table has about 54,000 distinct CDR3 sequences, roughly 24% appearing once. The specimen was naive CD8+ T cells from blood, with Jurkat cell RNA spiked in. Subset described: FACS-sorted CD8+CD4-CCR7+CD45RA+ naive T cells. Every receptor here comes from a human donor in good health. Some libraries in this study had Jurkat cell RNA spiked in.

V is TRBV5-5 and J is TRBJ2-5; no definite D call. Germline V gene data show CDR1 as SGHKS and CDR2 as YYEKEE (reference sequence). The CDR3 covers 15 residues. Trimming stripped 0 bases from V and 2 bases from J, with 11 bases between. The CDR3 DNA reads TGTGCCAGCAGCTTGGAGTGGGTTCGGCAAGAGACCCAGTACTTC. Protein: CASSLEWVRQETQYF.

With regard to this clonotype: The junction departs from the called germline gene at one end, perhaps through a read error. This chain connects TRBV27 to TRBJ1-1, with D tentatively TRBD1 (5 bases). The CDR3 is made up of 14 amino acids. Germline assignment: CDR1 MNHEY and CDR2 SMNVEV (reference sequence). CDR3 amino acids: CASSLSGMNTEASF. The CDR3 region has the DNA TGTGCCAGCAGTTTGTCAGGGATGAACACTGAAGCTTCCTTT.

This clonotype was seen ten or more times. The CDR3: CAIRQGDTQYF. CDR3 DNA: TGTGCCATACGGCAGGGGGATACGCAGTATTTT. The chain carries TRBV19 and TRBJ2-3; D may be TRBD1 (6 bases). There are 11 residues in the CDR3. Germline-derived CDR1 and CDR2 are LNHDA and SQIVND (reference sequence). V was pared by 10 bases and J by 6 bases, with 11 bases between.

A remark on this clonotype: This may come from a read error, since a much larger clone is one base off. The CDR3, as DNA: TGTGCCAGCAGCTCCCAGATCAGGGCCCCCCAGGAGACCCAGTACTTC. This translates into CASSSQIRAPQETQYF. The chain carries TRBV7-9 and TRBJ2-5, with D perhaps matching TRBD1 (5 bases). V was cut by 4 bases and J by 5 bases, with 20 bases left in between. CDR3 length equals 16 residues. From germline, CDR1 is SEHNR and CDR2 FQNEAQ (reference sequence).

This clonotype has at least ten counts. This chain connects TRBV20-1 to TRBJ2-3; the D gene is possibly TRBD1 (6 bases). With 2 bases removed from V and 2 bases from J, the gap between germline ends came to 14 bases. Germline assignment: CDR1 DFQATT and CDR2 SNEGSKA (reference sequence). The CDR3 sequence is 15 residues long. The CDR3 nucleotides are TGCAGTGCTAGATCAACCGGGACACCCACAGATACGCAGTATTTT. Translating it yields CSARSTGTPTDTQYF.

This clonotype was observed a few times. Since no conserved phenylalanine or tryptophan closes the CDR3, a read error is the likely cause. The gene calls are TRBV7-6 and TRBJ1-5; D unclear. The V gene's germline CDR1 is SGHVS and CDR2 FNYEAQ. Between the trimmed V and J ends, which lost 1 base and 6 bases, there was a span of 16 bases. The CDR3 loop spans 16 amino acids. The CDR3 reads CASSLEGTGGSQPQHS. CDR3 sequence (DNA): TGTGCCAGCAGCTTAGAGGGAACTGGTGGAAGTCAGCCCCAGCATTCT.

V and J are TRBV28 and TRBJ2-1; tentative D call: TRBD2 (6 bases). This CDR3 spans 17 amino acids. The ends were cut back, 1 base at V and 0 bases at J, with 13 bases in the middle. Germline V gene lookup returns CDR1 MDHEN and CDR2 SYDVKM. The CDR3, as DNA: TGTGCCAGCAGTTTATTTCGGGGGTCAAGCTCCTACAATGAGCAGTTCTTC. This gives the protein CASSLFRGSSSYNEQFF.

This clonotype was detected many times. The chain has TRBV12-3 or TRBV12-4 and TRBJ2-4; 7 bases fit TRBD1. The V segment lost 6 bases and the J segment 11 bases; nucleotides outside the gene matches: 7. The CDR3 runs 12 residues. The CDR3, as DNA: TGTGCCAGCAGCTCCCAAAGGGGGCTTCAGTACTTC. This gives the protein CASSSQRGLQYF.

Remarks on this clonotype: This may be a read error: a much more frequent sequence differs by one nucleotide. The chain has TRBV4-1 and TRBJ1-6, with D perhaps TRBD1 (6 bases). The CDR3 runs to 15 residues. Germline V gene data show CDR1 as MGHRA and CDR2 as YSYEKL. In DNA, the CDR3 is TGCGCCAGCAGCCAAGAAGTAGGGGGTAATTCACCCCCCCACTTT. It translates to CASSQEVGGNSPPHF.

This clonotype was detected many times. The chain joins TRBV6-5 to TRBJ2-7; tentative D call: TRBD2 (6 bases). The germline V gene has CDR1 MNHEY and CDR2 SVGAGI. Trimming left V 5 bases short and J 0 bases short, with 14 bases between. This CDR3 is built from 15 residues. The CDR3 sequence is CASSKGLGSSYEQYF. CDR3 sequence (DNA): TGTGCCAGCAGTAAGGGACTGGGCAGCTCCTACGAGCAGTACTTC.

CDR3 in amino acids: CATLQPGRDRINEQFF. In DNA form, the CDR3 reads TGTGCCACCCTCCAGCCCGGGCGGGACAGAATTAATGAGCAGTTCTTC. The chain is built from TRBV27 and TRBJ2-1, with D perhaps TRBD1 (7 bases). The V end was cut by 10 bases, the J end by 7 bases, with 26 bases between. CDR1 and CDR2 (germline): MNHEY, SMNVEV (reference sequence). The CDR3 sequence is 16 residues long.

A word on this clonotype: A much larger clone sits a single nucleotide away, making a read error possible. The chain has TRBV12-3 or TRBV12-4 and TRBJ1-4; D call uncertain. This CDR3 spans 12 amino acids. The germline V and J ends were trimmed by 7 bases and 11 bases, with 14 bases remaining between them. CDR3 sequence (DNA): TGTGCCAGCATTTTTGGAGTCGCCAAACTGTTTTTT. It specifies CASIFGVAKLFF.

This clonotype was counted a single time. The chain combines TRBV27 with TRBJ2-7; 9 bases fit TRBD2. The length of the CDR3 is 15 residues. Germline CDR1 reads MNHEY; CDR2 reads SMNVEV (reference sequence). V dropped 7 bases and J dropped 0; count of bases not matched to a gene: 7. In DNA, the CDR3 is TGTGCCAGCATTCCGCCTAGCGGGATCTCCTACGAGCAGTACTTC. Protein: CASIPPSGISYEQYF.

This clonotype was observed many times. This chain uses TRBV15 with TRBJ1-3; tentative D call: TRBD1 (6 bases). Trimming shortened V by 1 base and J by 2 bases, and 9 bases separated the two germline ends. The length of the CDR3 is 15 residues. CDR1 and CDR2 from the germline V gene are LNHNV and YYDKDF (reference sequence). The CDR3 DNA sequence: TGTGCCACCAGCAGAGGGGGGGCCCCTGGAAACACCATATATTTT. Translating it yields CATSRGGAPGNTIYF. Filled out from reference TRBV15 and TRBJ1-3, the complete variable domain reads DAMVIQNPRYQVTQFGKPVTLSCSQTLNHNVMYWYQQKSSQAPKLLFHYYDKDFNNEADTPDNFQSRRPNTSFCFLDIRSPGLGDTAMYLCATSRGGAPGNTIYFGEGSWLTVV.

This clonotype was picked up many times. The chain carries TRBV7-6 and TRBJ2-3; possible D gene TRBD2, 7 bases. Germline loops: CDR1 SGHVS, CDR2 FNYEAQ. The CDR3 contains 16 residues. V was pared by 1 base and J by 3 bases, with 14 bases between. CDR3 sequence: CASSLVTSGTTDTQYF. Here the CDR3 DNA reads TGTGCCAGCAGCTTAGTAACGAGCGGGACAACAGATACGCAGTATTTT.

This clonotype was found a few times. The chain is built from TRBV7-9 and TRBJ1-1; TRBD1 is a possible D gene (6 bases). Germline-derived CDR1 and CDR2 are SEHNR and FQNEAQ (reference sequence). V lost 1 base and J lost 0, with 18 bases in between. The CDR3 totals 18 residues. Written as DNA, the CDR3 is TGTGCCAGCAGCTTAGAATTTGTAAGAGGGGACATGAACACTGAAGCTTTCTTT. It encodes CASSLEFVRGDMNTEAFF.

As concerns this clonotype: This clone may be a read error of a much larger clone one base away. In DNA, the CDR3 is TGCGCCAGCAGCTTGTTCCCCCAAACCGGGACCGATCAAGAGCCCCAGTACTTC. As protein: CASSLFPQTGTDQEPQYF. The chain couples TRBV5-1 to TRBJ2-5; the D call may be TRBD1 or TRBD2 (5 bases each). The germline gives CDR1 SGHRS, CDR2 YFSETQ. The CDR3 extends over 18 amino acids.

CDR3 residues: CASSSELSPAPQYF. Here the CDR3 DNA reads TGTGCCAGCAGTTCTGAACTCAGCCCAGCTCCGCAGTATTTT. V usage is TRBV27 and J usage is TRBJ2-3; D not resolved. The germline V and J ends were trimmed by 4 bases and 10 bases, with 18 bases remaining between them. CDR3 length: 14 residues. The V gene's germline CDR1 is MNHEY and CDR2 SMNVEV (reference sequence).

This clonotype has more than one count but fewer than ten. This could be a read error, since a much larger clone is one nucleotide away. This rearrangement joins TRBV5-1 to TRBJ2-3; perhaps TRBD1 as D (6 bases). CDR1 and CDR2 from the germline V gene are SGHRS and YFSETQ. There are 16 residues in the CDR3. CDR3 protein: CASSGATGISIDTQYF. CDR3 coding DNA: TGCGCCAGCAGCGGGGCAACAGGGATTAGCATAGATACGCAGTATTTT. The whole variable domain, filled in from reference TRBV5-1 and TRBJ2-3, reads KAGVTQTPRYLIKTRGQQVTLSCSPISGHRSVSWYQQTPGQGLQFLFEYFSETQRNKGNFPGRFSGRQFSNSRSEMNVSTLELGDSALYLCASSGATGISIDTQYFGPGTRLTVL.

The genes are TRBV7-9 and TRBJ2-3; D call uncertain. Germline CDR1 SEHNR, CDR2 FQNEAQ (reference sequence). V was shortened by 5 bases and J by 2 bases, with 8 bases between the two germline ends. The CDR3 covers 13 residues. The CDR3 sequence: CASSPIVTDTQYF. CDR3 DNA sequence: TGTGCCAGCAGCCCGATCGTCACAGATACGCAGTATTTT.

This clonotype was observed at least ten times. The chain recombines TRBV7-8 with TRBJ2-3; 8 nucleotides align to TRBD2. The CDR3 has 16 amino acids. V lost 1 base and J lost 2; bases outside the gene matches: 5. CDR1 and CDR2 from the germline V gene are SGHVS and FQNEAQ. CDR3 protein: CASSLGVAGITDTQYF. In DNA form, the CDR3 reads TGTGCCAGCAGCTTAGGGGTAGCGGGAATCACAGATACGCAGTATTTT.

This clonotype was recorded many times. This chain joins TRBV13 and TRBJ2-6; D might be TRBD1 (6 bases). CDR1 and CDR2 from the germline V gene are PRHDT and FYEKMQ (reference sequence). The V end lost 5 bases, the J end lost 1 base, and 15 bases lay between the germline ends. CDR3 length equals 17 residues. The CDR3 here is CASSPRQGNSGANVLTF. CDR3 bases: TGTGCCAGCAGCCCCAGGCAGGGGAATTCTGGGGCCAACGTCCTGACTTTC.

The chain links TRBV7-2 to TRBJ2-7; 8 bases are shared with TRBD1. The V gene's germline CDR1 is SGHTA and CDR2 FQGNSA. The CDR3 consists of 14 residues. Germline trimming cut 2 bases from V and 6 bases from J; bases unmatched to any gene: 6. This chain's CDR3 is CASSLLDRVSEQYF. CDR3 in DNA: TGTGCCAGCAGCTTACTGGACAGGGTTTCCGAGCAGTACTTC.

There are many counts of this clonotype. This chain connects TRBV4-3 to TRBJ2-2, with 10 nucleotides matching TRBD1. The CDR3 covers 15 residues. Trimming removed 3 bases from V and 5 bases from J; junction bases left unmatched: 3. The germline gives CDR1 LGHNA, CDR2 YSLEER. CDR3 coding DNA: TGCGCCAGCAGCCAGGACAGGGGGGGGACCGGGGAGCTGTTTTTT. Encoded protein: CASSQDRGGTGELFF.

Relative to its sample, this clonotype is medium-sized. V gene TRBV29-1 combines with J gene TRBJ2-1; 10 bases map to TRBD2. CDR3 length: 13 amino acids. V was pared by 3 bases and J by 8 bases, with 4 bases of the junction left unmatched. Germline values: CDR1 SQVTM, CDR2 ANQGSEA. This chain's CDR3 is CSVDTSGKYEQFF. The CDR3 region has the DNA TGCAGCGTTGACACTAGCGGGAAGTATGAGCAGTTCTTC.